The 27 T cell receptor beta chains presented below share a single source sample, sequenced in a study of shared clonotypes between healthy human individuals. Generated by immunoSEQ multiplex PCR, the TCRdb table keeps only in-frame clones and is missing some. Of 2 million to 2.5 million clones in the sample, around 95% were seen once. The sequenced sample consisted of naive CD4+ T cells sorted from blood. Subset denoted: CD45RA+ positively selected. The origin of the receptors is a man between 18 and 35 years old in good health.

This chain joins TRBV4-2 and TRBJ1-5; D might be TRBD1 (5 bases). This CDR3 comprises 14 residues. Germline V gene lookup returns CDR1 LGHNA and CDR2 YNFKEQ. With 0 bases removed from V and 5 bases from J, the gap between germline ends came to 8 bases. The CDR3 here is CASSQDSRDQPQHF. The CDR3 DNA reads as TGTGCCAGCAGCCAAGATTCCAGGGATCAGCCCCAGCATTTT.

Worth noting for this clone: The sample has other DNA sequences that encode this CDR3 too. The V gene is TRBV19, the J gene TRBJ2-5; unclear D gene. The V gene's germline CDR1 is LNHDA and CDR2 SQIVND (reference sequence). The V gene lost 8 bases and the J gene lost 5 bases, with 9 bases spanning the gap. CDR3 length: 11 residues. The CDR3 loop reads CASSGGETQYF. Written as DNA, the CDR3 is TGTGCCAGTTCGGGTGGGGAGACCCAGTACTTC.

This chain joins TRBV11-2 and TRBJ2-3; D uncertain. With 6 bases removed from V and 4 bases from J, the gap between germline ends came to 11 bases. The CDR3 covers 13 residues. Germline CDR1 and CDR2: SGHAT and FQNNGV. The CDR3 spells CASSRVTADTQYF. The CDR3 nucleotides are TGTGCCAGCAGTAGGGTTACGGCAGATACGCAGTATTTT. The whole variable domain, filled in from reference TRBV11-2 and TRBJ2-3, reads EAGVAQSPRYKIIEKRQSVAFWCNPISGHATLYWYQQILGQGPKLLIQFQNNGVVDDSQLPKDRFSAERLKGVDSTLKIQPAKLEDSAVYLCASSRVTADTQYFGPGTRLTVL.

The CDR3 sequence: CASLDRSTDTQYF. CDR3 coding DNA: TGTGCCAGCCTAGACCGCAGCACAGATACGCAGTATTTT. The chain links TRBV27 to TRBJ2-3; no reliable D call. Germline CDR1 reads MNHEY; CDR2 reads SMNVEV (reference sequence). V was clipped by 8 bases and J by 0 bases, with 9 bases between them. The CDR3 contains 13 residues.

This clone was detected only once. The chain couples TRBV19 to TRBJ2-6; D not certain. This CDR3 spans 16 amino acids. V lost 3 bases to trimming and J lost 1 base, with 10 bases between them. Germline CDR1 reads LNHDA; CDR2 reads SQIVND (reference sequence). CDR3 protein: CASSIGKGSGANVLTF. CDR3 in DNA: TGTGCCAGTAGTATTGGGAAGGGATCTGGGGCCAACGTCCTGACTTTC. The complete variable domain, with remaining parts taken from reference TRBV19 and TRBJ2-6, reads DGGITQSPKYLFRKEGQNVTLSCEQNLNHDAMYWYRQDPGQGLRLIYYSQIVNDFQKGDIAEGYSVSREKKESFPLTVTSAQKNPTAFYLCASSIGKGSGANVLTFGAGSRLTVL.

The rearrangement links TRBV7-9 to TRBJ2-1, with TRBD1 matching 7 bases. The V segment lost 5 bases and the J segment 5 bases; nucleotides outside the gene matches: 3. Per the germline V gene, CDR1 is SEHNR and CDR2 is FQNEAQ (reference sequence). The CDR3 is made up of 13 amino acids. The CDR3 nucleotides read TGTGCCAGCAGCCCTACAGGGGACAATGAGCAGTTCTTC. Translated: CASSPTGDNEQFF.

The genes are TRBV6-5 and TRBJ1-2; the match to TRBD1 covers 7 bases. CDR3 length: 15 residues. After removal of 7 bases from V and 3 bases from J, the junction contained 11 bases not matched to a gene. Germline CDR1 is MNHEY and CDR2 is SVGAGI. CDR3 bases: TGTGCCAGCACCTCAGGGGGGGGCGAAGACTATGGCTACACCTTC. Translating it yields CASTSGGGEDYGYTF.

This clone was found once. The chain is built from TRBV12-5 and TRBJ2-3; TRBD2 aligns across 12 bases. Looked up from germline, CDR1 is LGHNT and CDR2 is FRNRAP. Trimming took 4 bases from V and 4 from J; bases not matched to a gene: 0. This CDR3 comprises 14 residues. For the CDR3, the DNA is TGTGCTAGTGGTTCTAGCGGGGGGGCAGATACGCAGTATTTT. This sequence encodes CASGSSGGADTQYF. The entire variable domain, with the rest obtained from reference TRBV12-5 and TRBJ2-3, is as follows: DARVTQTPRHKVTEMGQEVTMRCQPILGHNTVFWYRQTMMQGLELLAYFRNRAPLDDSGMPKDRFSAEMPDATLATLKIQPSEPRDSAVYFCASGSSGGADTQYFGPGTRLTVL.

This rearrangement joins TRBV5-6 to TRBJ2-5; 10 nucleotides agree with TRBD1. Germline CDR1 is SGHDT and CDR2 is YYEEEE. The CDR3 loop spans 15 amino acids. With V trimmed by 3 bases and J by 5 bases, 7 bases remained unmatched. Written as DNA, the CDR3 is TGTGCCAGCAGCTGGGACAGGGGCGGAGGTGAGACCCAGTACTTC. Translation gives CASSWDRGGGETQYF.

This chain joins TRBV28 and TRBJ1-4, with D perhaps TRBD1 (5 bases). The CDR3 spans 15 residues. Looked up from germline, CDR1 is MDHEN and CDR2 is SYDVKM. V lost 5 bases to trimming and J lost 7 bases, with 17 bases between them. CDR3 DNA sequence: TGTGCCAGCAGTCCCCAGGGCCAAAGTATTGAAAAACTGTTTTTT. It codes for CASSPQGQSIEKLFF.

The J gene is TRBJ2-7, the V gene TRBV18; TRBD2 agrees at 8 bases. The germline V gene has CDR1 KGHSH and CDR2 LQKENI. The CDR3 totals 15 residues. Germline trimming cut 6 bases from V and 5 bases from J; bases unmatched to any gene: 12. CDR3 sequence reads: CASSVTSGGGNEQYF. Written as DNA, the CDR3 is TGTGCCAGCTCTGTTACTAGCGGAGGGGGGAACGAGCAGTACTTC.

The chain is built from TRBV5-4 and TRBJ2-3, with TRBD2 identical over 8 bases. The CDR3 contains 17 residues. V lost 0 bases to trimming and J lost 1 base; unmatched junction nucleotides: 7. From germline, CDR1 is SGHNT and CDR2 YYREEE (reference sequence). The CDR3 protein is CASSLAGRAGGTDTQYF. In DNA form, the CDR3 reads TGTGCCAGCAGCTTGGCCGGGAGAGCGGGGGGCACAGATACGCAGTATTTT. The whole variable domain, filled in from reference TRBV5-4 and TRBJ2-3, reads ETGVTQSPTHLIKTRGQQVTLRCSSQSGHNTVSWYQQALGQGPQFIFQYYREEENGRGNFPPRFSGLQFPNYSSELNVNALELDDSALYLCASSLAGRAGGTDTQYFGPGTRLTVL.

The chain joins TRBV18 to TRBJ2-7; 8 nucleotides line up with TRBD2. Germline values: CDR1 KGHSH, CDR2 LQKENI. The CDR3 consists of 15 residues. The J segment lost 4 bases and the V segment lost 0 bases, leaving 5 bases of the junction unmatched. As DNA, the CDR3 is TGTGCCAGCTCACCACCGGGACTAGTGGGGTACGAGCAGTACTTC. This encodes CASSPPGLVGYEQYF.

The CDR3 nucleotides read TGCGCCAGCAGTGGGCAGGGACCTGGCTTAGATTGGCAGTACTTC. Residues: CASSGQGPGLDWQYF. The V gene is TRBV10-2, the J gene TRBJ2-7; D tentatively fits TRBD1 or TRBD2 (5 bases each). The V and J ends lost 4 bases and 9 bases respectively, with 22 bases between them. The germline V gene has CDR1 WSHSY and CDR2 SAAADI. The length of the CDR3 is 15 residues.

This chain connects TRBV2 to TRBJ2-7, with 7 bases lining up with TRBD1. Looked up from germline, CDR1 is SNHLY and CDR2 is FYNNEI. The CDR3 has 12 residues. The trim removed 6 bases at V and 3 bases at J, leaving 2 bases unmatched. The CDR3, as DNA: TGTGCCAGCAGGGGACAGTTCTACGAGCAGTACTTC. Protein sequence: CASRGQFYEQYF. The full variable domain, its missing parts supplied by reference TRBV2 and TRBJ2-7, is EPEVTQTPSHQVTQMGQEVILRCVPISNHLYFYWYRQILGQKVEFLVSFYNNEISEKSEIFDDQFSVERPDGSNFTLKIRSTKLEDSAMYFCASRGQFYEQYFGPGTRLTVT.

The J gene is TRBJ2-2, the V gene TRBV2, with D possibly matching TRBD2 (5 bases). There are 13 residues in the CDR3. From germline, CDR1 is SNHLY and CDR2 FYNNEI. Trimming stripped 6 bases from V and 7 bases from J, with 12 bases between. The CDR3 DNA reads as TGTGCCAGCAGGAAGGAGCGGTACGGGGAGCTGTTTTTT. This encodes CASRKERYGELFF. The full variable domain, rest sourced from reference TRBV2 and TRBJ2-2, is EPEVTQTPSHQVTQMGQEVILRCVPISNHLYFYWYRQILGQKVEFLVSFYNNEISEKSEIFDDQFSVERPDGSNFTLKIRSTKLEDSAMYFCASRKERYGELFFGEGSRLTVL.

The chain carries TRBV9 and TRBJ2-6, with D maybe TRBD1 (5 bases). Trimming took off 0 bases at V and 2 bases at J, with 9 bases between the two ends. CDR1 and CDR2 (germline): SGDLS, YYNGEE. This CDR3 is 16 amino acids long. The CDR3 sequence: CASSVGPGPGANVLTF. DNA of the CDR3: TGTGCCAGCAGCGTAGGTCCAGGGCCTGGGGCCAACGTCCTGACTTTC.

The chain is built from TRBV5-1 and TRBJ1-2; D unclear. Germline V lookup: CDR1 SGHRS, CDR2 YFSETQ. V lost 0 bases and J 4 bases, leaving 13 bases between the germline ends. The CDR3 consists of 15 residues. DNA of the CDR3: TGCGCCAGCAGCTTGGAAGCCAGCGCACTCTATGGCTACACCTTC. Translated, it gives CASSLEASALYGYTF.

The chain uses TRBV7-2 and TRBJ2-3, with unresolved D. The CDR3 is made up of 12 amino acids. With 7 bases removed from V and 6 bases from J, the gap between germline ends came to 11 bases. Germline-derived CDR1 and CDR2 are SGHTA and FQGNSA. The CDR3 region has the DNA TGTGCCAGCACCCTGATGGCGGATACGCAGTATTTT. Translating gives CASTLMADTQYF.

The chain combines TRBV2 with TRBJ1-6; D is uncertain. The V and J ends lost 5 bases and 8 bases respectively, with 13 bases between them. Germline V gene lookup returns CDR1 SNHLY and CDR2 FYNNEI. The CDR3 length is 14 residues. This chain's CDR3 is CASSQKRRDSPLHF. CDR3 bases: TGTGCCAGCAGTCAAAAACGAAGAGATTCACCCCTCCACTTT. Together with reference TRBV2 and TRBJ1-6, the CDR3 gives the full variable domain: EPEVTQTPSHQVTQMGQEVILRCVPISNHLYFYWYRQILGQKVEFLVSFYNNEISEKSEIFDDQFSVERPDGSNFTLKIRSTKLEDSAMYFCASSQKRRDSPLHFGNGTRLTVT.

This chain joins TRBV18 and TRBJ2-3; D may be TRBD2 (5 bases). The length of the CDR3 is 18 residues. The V and J ends lost 1 base and 0 bases respectively, with 17 bases between them. CDR1 is KGHSH, CDR2 LQKENI, per germline. The CDR3 loop is CASSPRRPSRLSTDTQYF. The CDR3 DNA follows: TGTGCCAGCTCACCACGGCGACCTAGCCGCCTTAGCACAGATACGCAGTATTTT.

The chain uses TRBV7-2 and TRBJ2-5; D perhaps matches TRBD2 (6 bases). Trimming removed 0 bases at V and 5 bases at J, with 13 bases between. CDR1 SGHTA and CDR2 FQGNSA come from the germline V gene. The CDR3 runs 15 residues. CDR3 coding DNA: TGTGCCAGCAGCTTAGCGCTAGCGACGGTGGAGACCCAGTACTTC. It specifies CASSLALATVETQYF. Filled out from reference TRBV7-2 and TRBJ2-5, the complete variable domain reads GAGVSQSPSNKVTEKGKDVELRCDPISGHTALYWYRQSLGQGLEFLIYFQGNSAPDKSGLPSDRFSAERTGGSVSTLTIQRTQQEDSAVYLCASSLALATVETQYFGPGTRLLVL.

The chain combines TRBV6-1 with TRBJ2-6; TRBD1 agrees at 9 bases. V lost 1 base to trimming and J lost 2 bases; unmatched junction nucleotides: 6. Germline V lookup: CDR1 MNHNS, CDR2 SASEGT. CDR3 size: 18 residues. The CDR3 loop is CASSEGETGGAGANVLTF. The CDR3 DNA sequence: TGTGCCAGCAGTGAAGGGGAGACAGGGGGAGCTGGGGCCAACGTCCTGACTTTC.

This clone showed up just once. The V gene is TRBV5-4, the J gene TRBJ1-6; D unresolved. V was shortened by 2 bases and J by 6 bases, with 9 bases between the two germline ends. The germline V gene has CDR1 SGHNT and CDR2 YYREEE (reference sequence). CDR3 size: 14 residues. The CDR3 spells CASSLAQINSPLHF. CDR3 DNA: TGTGCCAGCAGCTTAGCACAGATTAATTCACCCCTCCACTTT.

The chain uses TRBV6-6 and TRBJ2-5; TRBD1 is a possible D gene (5 bases). V was clipped by 6 bases and J by 4 bases, with 15 bases between them. Per germline, CDR1 MNHNY and CDR2 SVGAGI (reference sequence). The CDR3 contains 14 residues. CDR3 residues: CASSPPPQAETQYF. The CDR3 DNA sequence: TGTGCCAGCAGCCCCCCCCCACAGGCAGAGACCCAGTACTTC.

V and J are TRBV10-3 and TRBJ2-3; the D gene is possibly TRBD2 (7 bases). The V gene lost 7 bases and the J gene lost 4 bases, with 12 bases spanning the gap. The germline V gene encodes CDR1 ENHRY and CDR2 SYGVKD. This CDR3 is built from 13 residues. The CDR3 loop is CAITGGQADTQYF. CDR3 coding DNA: TGTGCCATCACCGGGGGGCAGGCAGATACGCAGTATTTT.

This rearrangement joins TRBV5-8 to TRBJ1-2; D possibly corresponds to TRBD1 (5 bases). The CDR3 sequence is 13 residues long. CDR1 and CDR2 from the germline V gene are SGHTS and YDEGEE. V shed 4 bases and J shed 4 bases, with 11 bases lying between them. The CDR3, as DNA: TGTGCCAGCAGCCTATCCGGGACCTATGGCTACACCTTC. This codes for CASSLSGTYGYTF.